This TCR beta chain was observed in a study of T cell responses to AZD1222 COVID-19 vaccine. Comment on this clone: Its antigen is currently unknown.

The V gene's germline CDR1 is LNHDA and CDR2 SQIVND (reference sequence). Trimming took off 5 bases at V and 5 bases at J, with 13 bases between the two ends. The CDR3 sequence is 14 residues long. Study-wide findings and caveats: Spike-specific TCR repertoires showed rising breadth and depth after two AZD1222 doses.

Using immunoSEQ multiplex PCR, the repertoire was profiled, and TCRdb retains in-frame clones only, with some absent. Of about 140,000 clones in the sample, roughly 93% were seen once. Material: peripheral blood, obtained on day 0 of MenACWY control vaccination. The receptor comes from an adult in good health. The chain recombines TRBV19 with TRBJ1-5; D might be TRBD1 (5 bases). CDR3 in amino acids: CASSSTGHYQPQHF. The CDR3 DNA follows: TGTGCCAGTAGTTCTACAGGACACTATCAGCCCCAGCATTTT. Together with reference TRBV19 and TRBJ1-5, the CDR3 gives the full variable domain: DGGITQSPKYLFRKEGQNVTLSCEQNLNHDAMYWYRQDPGQGLRLIYYSQIVNDFQKGDIAEGYSVSREKKESFPLTVTSAQKNPTAFYLCASSSTGHYQPQHFGDGTRLSIL.